These 9 T cell receptor beta chains came from one sample sequenced in a study of OX40 agonist ivuxolimab in advanced cancers. This table comes from immunoSEQ multiplex PCR, and its TCRdb copy is limited to in-frame clones, with some not included. Of more than 50,000 clones detected, 65% to 85% appear once; the ten largest clones hold roughly 30%. The starting material was CD4+ or CD8+ T cells sorted from blood, obtained in a trial of the OX40 agonist ivuxolimab. The receptors here all came from an adult with an advanced solid tumor such as melanoma, head and neck, liver or kidney cancer.

This chain links TRBV7-2 with TRBJ2-2, with 8 positions matching TRBD1. The CDR3 runs 15 residues. Trimming removed 1 base from V and 7 bases from J; junction bases left unmatched: 5. The germline V gene has CDR1 SGHTA and CDR2 FQGNSA. Here the CDR3 DNA reads TGTGCCAGCAGCTTAGTTCGAGGGACAGGCGGGGAGCTGTTTTTT. Translated: CASSLVRGTGGELFF.

The chain is built from TRBV18 and TRBJ2-1; 12 bases fit TRBD2. Germline-derived CDR1 and CDR2 are KGHSH and LQKENI. V lost 5 bases and J lost 4; bases outside the gene matches: 6. The CDR3 runs to 16 residues. The CDR3 region is CASSEGLAGTYNEQFF. The DNA of the CDR3 is TGTGCCAGCTCAGAAGGACTAGCGGGGACTTACAATGAGCAGTTCTTC.

The chain is built from TRBV5-4 and TRBJ2-7, with D hard to call. V was cut by 3 bases and J by 6 bases, with 13 bases left in between. This CDR3 comprises 13 residues. Germline CDR1 SGHNT, CDR2 YYREEE (reference sequence). CDR3 amino acids: CASSSLLRSEQYF. The CDR3 DNA reads as TGTGCCAGCAGCTCCCTCCTACGAAGCGAGCAGTACTTC.

The chain has TRBV28 and TRBJ1-4, with D hard to call. The CDR3 loop spans 12 amino acids. Germline CDR1 MDHEN, CDR2 SYDVKM. V was shortened by 5 bases and J by 6 bases, with 7 bases between the two germline ends. The CDR3 loop reads CASSEGDEKLFF. The CDR3 DNA reads TGTGCCAGCAGTGAAGGAGATGAAAAACTGTTTTTT.

DNA of the CDR3: TGTGCCAGCAGTTGGGTACTAGCGGGAATGAATGAGCAGTTCTTC. Its protein is CASSWVLAGMNEQFF. The V gene is TRBV27, the J gene TRBJ2-1, with TRBD2 matching over 10 bases. V lost 4 bases to trimming and J lost 7 bases; unmatched junction nucleotides: 7. Germline CDR1 reads MNHEY; CDR2 reads SMNVEV (reference sequence). CDR3 length: 15 residues.

V gene TRBV28 combines with J gene TRBJ1-6; the match to TRBD1 covers 7 bases. CDR1 and CDR2 from the germline V gene are MDHEN and SYDVKM. This CDR3 spans 14 amino acids. Trimming took 5 bases from V and 7 from J; bases not matched to a gene: 5. CDR3 region: CASSGDSGNSPLHF. The CDR3 nucleotides are TGTGCCAGCAGTGGGGACAGTGGAAATTCACCCCTCCACTTT.

V usage is TRBV11-2 and J usage is TRBJ2-7, with TRBD1 identical over 9 bases. The germline V gene has CDR1 SGHAT and CDR2 FQNNGV. V shed 4 bases, J shed 6 bases, and the junction held 13 bases outside the gene matches. CDR3 length equals 16 residues. CDR3 sequence reads: CASSSISQGAESEQYF. CDR3 DNA: TGTGCCAGCAGCTCGATATCACAGGGGGCTGAGAGCGAGCAGTACTTC.

The chain couples TRBV6-1 to TRBJ2-2; D gene unclear. There are 12 residues in the CDR3. V lost 6 bases and J 6 bases, leaving 8 bases between the germline ends. Germline CDR1 and CDR2: MNHNS and SASEGT. DNA of the CDR3: TGTGCCAGCAGAGGGCCGGCCGGGGAGCTGTTTTTT. Residues: CASRGPAGELFF.

The chain has TRBV5-1 and TRBJ2-7; TRBD2 agrees at 8 bases. The ends lost 0 bases at V and 0 bases at J; junction bases unmatched: 8. From germline, CDR1 is SGHRS and CDR2 YFSETQ. This CDR3 has 17 amino acids. Written as DNA, the CDR3 is TGCGCCAGCAGCTTGGGGCTAGCGGGTTTTAGCTCCTACGAGCAGTACTTC. This codes for CASSLGLAGFSSYEQYF.